This TCR beta chain was found in a study of T-cell reconstitution after alpha-beta-depleted transplantation in children. TCRbeta library preparation incorporated unique molecular identifiers. TCRdb processed the PCR reads anew with MiXCR; each CDR3 protein has one entry. The sample yields about 610,000 distinct CDR3 sequences, about 10% seen once. Sequenced here: PBMCs from the stem cell graft donor, sampled from the stem cell graft. The clonotype was recovered from a human donor who donated a stem cell graft to a child with acute myeloid leukemia.

The CDR3 here is CSASIGPGELFF. The CDR3 DNA reads as TGCAGTGCTAGTATAGGGCCAGGGGAGCTGTTTTTT. The gene calls are TRBV20-1 and TRBJ2-2; D is undetermined. The germline gives CDR1 DFQATT, CDR2 SNEGSKA (reference sequence). The CDR3 consists of 12 residues. The V and J ends lost 3 bases and 8 bases respectively, with 10 bases between them.